The following is a TCR beta chain sequence with its context. Its antigen is not identified. The sample originates from a study of blood T cells in healthy people across ages. The wider study: Capture via template switching afforded approximately one barcoded beta molecule per two T cells. Study results and limitations: Long-lived and aged donors differed, with more naive CD4+ cells and higher diversity in the long-lived.

Using a J-beta primer mix together with a sample-barcoded 5' primer, a second PCR was run for roughly 6 to 12 cycles. All cDNA molecules were each tagged by a template-switch adaptor with 12 random nucleotides. TCRdb called the 5' RACE reads again in MiXCR, with one record for every CDR3 protein. The sample includes hundreds of thousands of distinct CDR3 sequences, more than 40% seen only once; the top ten take around a third. Every sample had a minimum of 6.5 million PBMCs isolated. Germline V gene data show CDR1 as SNHLY and CDR2 as FYNNEI. The CDR3 length is 14 residues. Trimming removed 4 bases at V and 0 bases at J, with 9 bases between.

J is TRBJ1-2 and V is TRBV2, with D unclear. Sequenced: blood. This TCR derives from a woman aged 55-69 years in good health. The CDR3: CASSGIAANYGYTF. For the CDR3, the DNA is TGTGCCAGCAGTGGTATCGCAGCTAACTATGGCTACACCTTC. The variable domain in full, with the rest retrieved from reference TRBV2 and TRBJ1-2, is EPEVTQTPSHQVTQMGQEVILRCVPISNHLYFYWYRQILGQKVEFLVSFYNNEISEKSEIFDDQFSVERPDGSNFTLKIRSTKLEDSAMYFCASSGIAANYGYTFGSGTRLTVV.